The present entry profiles one T cell receptor (beta chain) with its context. The sample comes from a study of shared clonotypes between healthy human individuals. Germline lookup yields CDR1 LNHNV and CDR2 YYDKDF (reference sequence). Trimming at V came to 4 bases and at J to 1 base, leaving 2 bases not matched to a gene. The CDR3 loop spans 15 amino acids. Repertoires were generated with immunoSEQ multiplex PCR, while TCRdb's copy carries only in-frame clones and drops some. Of a few million clones listed, approximately 92% are singletons. This chain connects TRBV15 to TRBJ1-5, with TRBD1 identical over 9 bases. What was sequenced was naive CD4+ T cells sorted from blood. Subset noted: CD45RA+ positively selected. This TCR derives from a young man in good health. CDR3: CATSMDRGSNQPQHF. The CDR3 nucleotides read TGTGCCACCAGCATGGACAGGGGCAGCAATCAGCCCCAGCATTTT.